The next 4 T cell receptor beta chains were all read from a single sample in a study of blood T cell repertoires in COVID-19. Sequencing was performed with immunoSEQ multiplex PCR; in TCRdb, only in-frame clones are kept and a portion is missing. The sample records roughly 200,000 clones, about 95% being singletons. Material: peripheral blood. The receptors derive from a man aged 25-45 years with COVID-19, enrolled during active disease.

CDR3: CASRLVGSSGNTIYF. CDR3 bases: TGTGCAAGTCGCTTAGTGGGGAGCTCTGGAAACACCATATATTTT. V and J are TRBV12-2 and TRBJ1-3. TRBV12-2 is labeled a pseudogene. This CDR3 has 15 residues.

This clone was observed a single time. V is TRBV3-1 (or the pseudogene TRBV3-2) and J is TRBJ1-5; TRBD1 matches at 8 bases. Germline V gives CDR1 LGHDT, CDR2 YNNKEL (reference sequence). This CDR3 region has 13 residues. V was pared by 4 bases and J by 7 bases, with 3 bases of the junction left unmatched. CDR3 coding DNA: TGTGCCAGCAGCCTGGACAGGGACCAGCCCCAGCATTTT. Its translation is CASSLDRDQPQHF.

CDR3 region: CASSRKLLADQETQYF. The CDR3 region has the DNA TGCGCCAGCAGCCGGAAGCTACTAGCAGACCAAGAGACCCAGTACTTC. V is TRBV4-1 and J is TRBJ2-5, with D perhaps matching TRBD2 (6 bases). Trimming took 4 bases from V and 0 from J, leaving 15 bases between them. Germline V CDR1 and CDR2: MGHRA, YSYEKL. CDR3 length: 16 residues.

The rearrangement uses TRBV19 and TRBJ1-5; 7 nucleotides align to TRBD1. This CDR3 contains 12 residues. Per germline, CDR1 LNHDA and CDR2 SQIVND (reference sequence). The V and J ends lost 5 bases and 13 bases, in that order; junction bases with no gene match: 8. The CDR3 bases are TGTGCCAGTAGTCCGGGGACAGTCATTCAGCATTTT. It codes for CASSPGTVIQHF.